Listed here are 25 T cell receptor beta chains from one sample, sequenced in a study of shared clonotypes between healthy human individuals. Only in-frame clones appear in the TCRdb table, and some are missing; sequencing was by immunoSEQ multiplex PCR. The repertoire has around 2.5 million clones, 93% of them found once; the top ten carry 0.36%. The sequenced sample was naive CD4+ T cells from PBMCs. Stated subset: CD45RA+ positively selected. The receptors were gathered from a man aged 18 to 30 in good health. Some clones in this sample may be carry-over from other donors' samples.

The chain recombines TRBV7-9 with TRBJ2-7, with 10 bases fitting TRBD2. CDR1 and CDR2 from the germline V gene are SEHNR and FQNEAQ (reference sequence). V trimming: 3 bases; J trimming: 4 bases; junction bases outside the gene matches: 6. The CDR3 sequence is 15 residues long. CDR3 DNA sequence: TGTGCCAGCAGCTTCGGACTAGCGGAATTTTACGAGCAGTACTTC. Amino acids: CASSFGLAEFYEQYF.

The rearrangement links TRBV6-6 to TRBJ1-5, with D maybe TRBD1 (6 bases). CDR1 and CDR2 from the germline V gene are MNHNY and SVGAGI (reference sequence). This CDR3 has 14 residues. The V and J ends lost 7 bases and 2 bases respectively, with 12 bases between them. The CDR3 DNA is TGTGCCAGCATGGGGGCTACACGCAATCAGCCCCAGCATTTT. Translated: CASMGATRNQPQHF.

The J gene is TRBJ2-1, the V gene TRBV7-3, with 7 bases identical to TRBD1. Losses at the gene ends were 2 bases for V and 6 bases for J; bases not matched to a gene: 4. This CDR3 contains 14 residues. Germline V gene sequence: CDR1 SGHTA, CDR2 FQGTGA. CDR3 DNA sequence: TGTGCCAGCAGCTTAGACAGGGCGAGCAATGAGCAGTTCTTC. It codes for CASSLDRASNEQFF.

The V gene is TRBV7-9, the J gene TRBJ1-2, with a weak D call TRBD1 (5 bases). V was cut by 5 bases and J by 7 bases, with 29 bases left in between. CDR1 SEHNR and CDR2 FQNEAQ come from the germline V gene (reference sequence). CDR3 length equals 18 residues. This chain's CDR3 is CASSPSNQARGPGGGYTF. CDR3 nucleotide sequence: TGTGCCAGCAGCCCCTCAAACCAGGCACGGGGACCGGGCGGTGGCTACACCTTC.

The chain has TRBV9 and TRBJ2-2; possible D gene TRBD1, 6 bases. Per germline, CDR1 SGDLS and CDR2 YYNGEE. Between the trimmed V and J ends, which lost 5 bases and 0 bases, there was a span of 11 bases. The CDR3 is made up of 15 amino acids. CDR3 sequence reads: CASSAGVSNTGELFF. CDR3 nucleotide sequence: TGTGCCAGCAGTGCAGGGGTCTCGAACACCGGGGAGCTGTTTTTT.

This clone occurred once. The CDR3 is CASSSRGKGIMNTEAFF. The CDR3 DNA sequence: TGTGCCAGCAGCAGCCGGGGAAAGGGTATAATGAACACTGAAGCTTTCTTT. The chain has TRBV5-6 and TRBJ1-1; D unresolved. Germline-derived CDR1 and CDR2 are SGHDT and YYEEEE. There are 17 residues in the CDR3. The V end was cut by 4 bases, the J end by 0 bases, with 19 bases between.

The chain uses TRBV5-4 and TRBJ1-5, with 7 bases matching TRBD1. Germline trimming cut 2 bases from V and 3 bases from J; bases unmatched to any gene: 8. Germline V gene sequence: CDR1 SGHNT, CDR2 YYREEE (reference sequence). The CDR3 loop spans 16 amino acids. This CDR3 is CASSFGGGATNQPQHF. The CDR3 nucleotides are TGTGCCAGCAGCTTTGGAGGGGGCGCGACCAATCAGCCCCAGCATTTT.

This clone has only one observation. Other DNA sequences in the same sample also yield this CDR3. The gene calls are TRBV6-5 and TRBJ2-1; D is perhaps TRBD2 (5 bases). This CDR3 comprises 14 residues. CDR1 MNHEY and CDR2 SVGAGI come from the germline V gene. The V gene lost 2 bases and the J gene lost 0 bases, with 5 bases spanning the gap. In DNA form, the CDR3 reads TGTGCCAGCAGTTACCGGGACTCCTACAATGAGCAGTTCTTC. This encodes CASSYRDSYNEQFF.

CDR3 region: CAIRGAGPNTEAFF. CDR3 bases: TGTGCCATCCGGGGGGCAGGCCCGAACACTGAAGCTTTCTTT. The V and J genes are TRBV19 and TRBJ1-1; the D gene is possibly TRBD1 (6 bases). Germline V CDR1 and CDR2: LNHDA, SQIVND (reference sequence). Trimming shortened V by 10 bases and J by 1 base, and 16 bases separated the two germline ends. This CDR3 comprises 14 residues.

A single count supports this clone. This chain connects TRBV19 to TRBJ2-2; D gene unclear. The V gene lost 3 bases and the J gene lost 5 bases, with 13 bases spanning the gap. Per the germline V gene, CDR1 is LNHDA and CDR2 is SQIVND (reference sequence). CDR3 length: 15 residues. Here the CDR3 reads CASSIARIETGELFF. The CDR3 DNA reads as TGTGCCAGTAGTATCGCCAGGATAGAAACCGGGGAGCTGTTTTTT.

The CDR3: CATTLGGLTQYF. In nucleotides, the CDR3 is TGTGCCACCACTCTCGGTGGATTGACCCAGTACTTC. V and J are TRBV6-1 and TRBJ2-5; D gene uncertain. Germline CDR1 and CDR2: MNHNS and SASEGT. Trimming removed 10 bases from V and 7 bases from J, with 16 bases in between. The CDR3 totals 12 residues.

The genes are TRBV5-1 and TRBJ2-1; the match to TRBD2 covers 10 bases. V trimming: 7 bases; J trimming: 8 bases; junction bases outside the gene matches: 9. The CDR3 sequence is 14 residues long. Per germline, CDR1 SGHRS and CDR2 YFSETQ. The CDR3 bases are TGCGCCAGCTCCCTAGCGGGAGTAACCGATGAGCAGTTCTTC. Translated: CASSLAGVTDEQFF.

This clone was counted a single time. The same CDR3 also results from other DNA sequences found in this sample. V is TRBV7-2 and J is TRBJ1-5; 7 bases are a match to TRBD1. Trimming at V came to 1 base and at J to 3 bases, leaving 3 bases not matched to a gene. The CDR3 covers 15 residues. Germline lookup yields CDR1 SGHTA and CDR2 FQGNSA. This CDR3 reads CASSLVGTVNQPQHF. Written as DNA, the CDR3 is TGTGCCAGCAGCTTAGTGGGGACAGTCAATCAGCCCCAGCATTTT.

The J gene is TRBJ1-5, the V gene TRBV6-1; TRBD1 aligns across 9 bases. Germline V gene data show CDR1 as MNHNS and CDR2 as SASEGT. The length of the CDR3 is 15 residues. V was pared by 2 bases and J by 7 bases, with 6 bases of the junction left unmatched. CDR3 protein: CASSEFGTGRQPQHF. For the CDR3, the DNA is TGTGCCAGCAGTGAATTCGGGACAGGGAGACAGCCCCAGCATTTT.

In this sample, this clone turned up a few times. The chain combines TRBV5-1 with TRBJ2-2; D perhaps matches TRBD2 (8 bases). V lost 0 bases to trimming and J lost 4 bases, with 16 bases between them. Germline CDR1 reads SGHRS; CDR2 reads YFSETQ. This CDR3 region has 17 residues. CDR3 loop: CASSLAGRGQGTGELFF. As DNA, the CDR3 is TGCGCCAGCAGCTTGGCCGGGAGGGGGCAAGGCACCGGGGAGCTGTTTTTT.

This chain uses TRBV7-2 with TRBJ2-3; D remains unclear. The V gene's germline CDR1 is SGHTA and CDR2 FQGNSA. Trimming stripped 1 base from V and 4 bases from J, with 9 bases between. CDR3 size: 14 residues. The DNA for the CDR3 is TGTGCCAGCAGCTTAGGGCCGCGTCCAGATACGCAGTATTTT. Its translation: CASSLGPRPDTQYF. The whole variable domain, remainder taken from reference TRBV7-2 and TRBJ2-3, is GAGVSQSPSNKVTEKGKDVELRCDPISGHTALYWYRQSLGQGLEFLIYFQGNSAPDKSGLPSDRFSAERTGGSVSTLTIQRTQQEDSAVYLCASSLGPRPDTQYFGPGTRLTVL.

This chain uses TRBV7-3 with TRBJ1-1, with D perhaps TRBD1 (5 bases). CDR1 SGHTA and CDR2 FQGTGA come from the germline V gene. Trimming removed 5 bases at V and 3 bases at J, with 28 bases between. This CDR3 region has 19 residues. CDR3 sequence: CASSRSGTYEKMGDTEAFF. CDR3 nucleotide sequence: TGTGCCAGCAGCCGTTCCGGGACCTACGAAAAAATGGGGGACACTGAAGCTTTCTTT.

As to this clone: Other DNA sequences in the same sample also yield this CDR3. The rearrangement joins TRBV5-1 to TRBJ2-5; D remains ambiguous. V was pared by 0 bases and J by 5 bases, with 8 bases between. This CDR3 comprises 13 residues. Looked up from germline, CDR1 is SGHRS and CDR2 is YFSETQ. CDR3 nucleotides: TGCGCCAGCAGCTTGGTACCCCAGGAGACCCAGTACTTC. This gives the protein CASSLVPQETQYF.

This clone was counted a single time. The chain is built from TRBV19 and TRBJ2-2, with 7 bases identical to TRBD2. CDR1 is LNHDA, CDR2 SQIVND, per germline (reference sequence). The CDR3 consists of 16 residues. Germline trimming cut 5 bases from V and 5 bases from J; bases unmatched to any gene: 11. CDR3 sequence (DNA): TGTGCCAGTAGTCACCTGGCGGGAGAAAAAACCGGGGAGCTGTTTTTT. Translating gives CASSHLAGEKTGELFF. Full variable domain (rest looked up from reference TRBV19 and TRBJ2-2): DGGITQSPKYLFRKEGQNVTLSCEQNLNHDAMYWYRQDPGQGLRLIYYSQIVNDFQKGDIAEGYSVSREKKESFPLTVTSAQKNPTAFYLCASSHLAGEKTGELFFGEGSRLTVL.

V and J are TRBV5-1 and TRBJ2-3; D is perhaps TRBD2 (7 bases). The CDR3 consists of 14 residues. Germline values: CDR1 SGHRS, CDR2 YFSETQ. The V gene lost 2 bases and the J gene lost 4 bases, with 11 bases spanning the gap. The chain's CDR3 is CASSFWGGADTQYF. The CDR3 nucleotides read TGCGCCAGCAGCTTTTGGGGGGGCGCAGATACGCAGTATTTT.

CDR3 nucleotides: TGTGCCATCAGTGAAAATGCGGGAGGGGTGTACAATGAGCAGTTCTTC. Its translation: CAISENAGGVYNEQFF. The gene calls are TRBV10-3 and TRBJ2-1; 9 nucleotides line up with TRBD2. The ends lost 3 bases at V and 4 bases at J; junction bases unmatched: 7. The germline CDR1 and CDR2 sequences are ENHRY and SYGVKD. CDR3 length: 16 residues.

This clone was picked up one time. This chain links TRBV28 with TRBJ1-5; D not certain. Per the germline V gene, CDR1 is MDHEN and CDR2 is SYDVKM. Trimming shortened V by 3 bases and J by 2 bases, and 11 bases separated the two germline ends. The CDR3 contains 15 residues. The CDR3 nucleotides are TGTGCCAGCAGTTTCTCGGGTATCGGCAATCAGCCCCAGCATTTT. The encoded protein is CASSFSGIGNQPQHF.

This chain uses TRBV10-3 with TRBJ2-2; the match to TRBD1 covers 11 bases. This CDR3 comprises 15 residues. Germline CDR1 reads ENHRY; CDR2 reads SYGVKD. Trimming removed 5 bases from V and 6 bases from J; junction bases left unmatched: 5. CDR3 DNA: TGTGCCATCAGTCAGGACAGGGGGCTGGCCGGGGAGCTGTTTTTT. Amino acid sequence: CAISQDRGLAGELFF.

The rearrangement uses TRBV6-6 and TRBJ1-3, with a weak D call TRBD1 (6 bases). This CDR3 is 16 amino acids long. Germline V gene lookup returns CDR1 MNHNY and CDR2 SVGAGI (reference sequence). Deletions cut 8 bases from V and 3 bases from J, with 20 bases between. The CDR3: CASAMTGQVGGNTIYF. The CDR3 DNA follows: TGTGCCAGCGCCATGACAGGCCAAGTAGGTGGAAACACCATATATTTT.

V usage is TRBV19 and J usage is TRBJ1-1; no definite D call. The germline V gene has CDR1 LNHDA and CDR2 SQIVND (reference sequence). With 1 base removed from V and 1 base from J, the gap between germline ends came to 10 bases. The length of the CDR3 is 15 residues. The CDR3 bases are TGTGCCAGTAGTATAGGAGGGAGGAAGAACACTGAAGCTTTCTTT. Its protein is CASSIGGRKNTEAFF. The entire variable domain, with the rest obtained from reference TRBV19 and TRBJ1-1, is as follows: DGGITQSPKYLFRKEGQNVTLSCEQNLNHDAMYWYRQDPGQGLRLIYYSQIVNDFQKGDIAEGYSVSREKKESFPLTVTSAQKNPTAFYLCASSIGGRKNTEAFFGQGTRLTVV.